This is a list of T cell receptor beta chains from one sample in a study of T cells in Graves' hyperthyroidism and ophthalmopathy. One entry per CDR3 protein results from TCRdb running MiXCR on the multiplex PCR reads. The sample records more than 500,000 distinct CDR3 sequences, 46% being singletons. The specimen was peripheral blood or thyroid tissue (not recorded which). Receptors were obtained from an adult woman with Graves' disease, either hyperthyroidism or ophthalmopathy (not recorded which). Each CDR3 is given with its conserved first and last residue. A D gene is named only where the DNA matches it firmly. Where a row states a size, it is once, few, many or the class of an expanded clone; other rows omit it.

V gene: TRBV10-2; clone size: many; J gene: TRBJ2-7; D gene: -; CDR3 length: 14; CDR3 protein: CASSDGSSSYEQYF; CDR3 DNA: TGCGCCAGCAGTGACGGGTCTAGCTCCTACGAGCAGTACTTC
V gene: TRBV5-1; clone size: many; J gene: TRBJ2-5; D gene: -; CDR3 length: 12; CDR3 protein: CASSPGLETQYF; CDR3 DNA: TGCGCCAGCTCTCCCGGGTTAGAGACCCAGTACTTC
V gene: TRBV29-1; clone size: -; J gene: TRBJ1-1; D gene: -; CDR3 length: 15; CDR3 protein: CSATATPAVDTEAFF; CDR3 DNA: TGCAGCGCTACGGCGACCCCAGCTGTGGACACTGAAGCTTTCTTT
V gene: TRBV29-1; clone size: many; J gene: TRBJ1-1; D gene: TRBD1; CDR3 length: 14; CDR3 protein: CSVVGQGVSTEAFF; CDR3 DNA: TGCAGCGTTGTGGGACAGGGGGTGAGCACTGAAGCTTTCTTT
V gene: TRBV20-1; clone size: -; J gene: TRBJ1-2; D gene: -; CDR3 length: 18; CDR3 protein: CSAPRPVLNTSGDDGYTF; CDR3 DNA: TGCAGTGCTCCTCGACCGGTATTGAACACTTCCGGGGACGATGGCTACACCTTC
V gene: TRBV2; clone size: -; J gene: TRBJ2-5; D gene: TRBD1; CDR3 length: 15; CDR3 protein: CASRTGLGTGVTQYF; CDR3 DNA: TGTGCCAGCCGTACAGGTCTCGGGACAGGGGTAACCCAGTACTTC
V gene: TRBV2; clone size: -; J gene: TRBJ2-5; D gene: TRBD2; CDR3 length: 14; CDR3 protein: CASRAGGTEETQYF; CDR3 DNA: TGTGCCAGCAGAGCGGGGGGGACTGAGGAGACCCAGTACTTC
V gene: TRBV29-1; clone size: -; J gene: TRBJ2-7; D gene: TRBD2; CDR3 length: 13; CDR3 protein: CSFSGRASYEQYF; CDR3 DNA: TGCAGCTTTAGCGGGAGGGCCAGCTACGAGCAGTACTTC
V gene: TRBV24-1; clone size: -; J gene: TRBJ2-2; D gene: TRBD2; CDR3 length: 16; CDR3 protein: CATSDPKRLAGGELFF; CDR3 DNA: TGTGCCACCAGTGATCCAAAGCGTCTAGCGGGCGGGGAGCTGTTTTTT
V gene: TRBV25-1; clone size: -; J gene: TRBJ2-5; D gene: -; CDR3 length: 15; CDR3 protein: CASSVGGIWQETQYF; CDR3 DNA: TGTGCCAGCAGCGTAGGTGGGATTTGGCAAGAGACCCAGTACTTC
V gene: TRBV20-1; clone size: -; J gene: TRBJ1-1; D gene: TRBD1; CDR3 length: 16; CDR3 protein: CSARSGTGERSTEAFF; CDR3 DNA: TGCAGTGCTAGGTCAGGGACAGGGGAAAGGAGCACTGAAGCTTTCTTT
V gene: TRBV19; clone size: few; J gene: TRBJ2-7; D gene: -; CDR3 length: 16; CDR3 protein: CASSIDPRGPLYEQYF; CDR3 DNA: TGTGCCAGTAGTATAGATCCCCGAGGTCCGCTCTACGAGCAGTACTTC
V gene: TRBV25-1; clone size: -; J gene: TRBJ1-5; D gene: TRBD1; CDR3 length: 15; CDR3 protein: CASRKDRGGNQPQHF; CDR3 DNA: TGTGCCAGCAGGAAGGACAGGGGTGGCAATCAGCCCCAGCATTTT
V gene: TRBV24-1; clone size: few; J gene: TRBJ1-2; D gene: -; CDR3 length: 17; CDR3 protein: CATSAPSGAVEDYGYTF; CDR3 DNA: TGTGCCACCAGTGCCCCCTCCGGGGCAGTAGAGGACTATGGCTACACCTTC
V gene: TRBV2; clone size: many; J gene: TRBJ2-7; D gene: -; CDR3 length: 12; CDR3 protein: CASTTGYGEQYF; CDR3 DNA: TGTGCCAGCACCACCGGGTACGGCGAGCAGTACTTC
V gene: TRBV10-3; clone size: -; J gene: TRBJ2-7; D gene: TRBD2; CDR3 length: 12; CDR3 protein: CASDVAGGPIGF; CDR3 DNA: TGTGCCAGTGATGTGGCGGGAGGGCCGATAGGGTTC
V gene: TRBV3-1; clone size: -; J gene: TRBJ1-2; D gene: -; CDR3 length: 13; CDR3 protein: CASSPSGTGGYTF; CDR3 DNA: TGTGCCAGCAGCCCTAGCGGGACGGGGGGCTACACCTTC
V gene: TRBV20-1; clone size: -; J gene: TRBJ2-7; D gene: TRBD1; CDR3 length: 14; CDR3 protein: CSASFATGSYEQYF; CDR3 DNA: TGCAGTGCTAGTTTTGCGACAGGGTCCTACGAGCAGTACTTC
V gene: TRBV7-6; clone size: -; J gene: TRBJ2-7; D gene: TRBD2; CDR3 length: 14; CDR3 protein: CASSVGLAAYEQYF; CDR3 DNA: TGTGCCAGCAGCGTGGGACTAGCGGCCTACGAGCAGTACTTC
V gene: TRBV7-9; clone size: -; J gene: TRBJ2-7; D gene: TRBD2; CDR3 length: 15; CDR3 protein: CASSLAREATHEQYF; CDR3 DNA: TGTGCCAGCAGCTTGGCCCGGGAGGCCACCCACGAGCAGTACTTC
V gene: TRBV6-5; clone size: many; J gene: TRBJ1-1; D gene: -; CDR3 length: 14; CDR3 protein: CASSNTGLATEAFF; CDR3 DNA: TGTGCCAGCAGTAATACAGGGTTGGCCACTGAAGCTTTCTTT
V gene: TRBV29-1; clone size: many; J gene: TRBJ2-2; D gene: -; CDR3 length: 12; CDR3 protein: CSVEGARGELFF; CDR3 DNA: TGCAGCGTTGAAGGCGCGCGGGGGGAGCTGTTTTTT
V gene: TRBV11-2; clone size: many; J gene: TRBJ2-7; D gene: -; CDR3 length: 15; CDR3 protein: CASSFESRALGEQYF; CDR3 DNA: TGTGCCAGCAGCTTCGAATCCCGGGCCCTGGGGGAGCAGTACTTC
V gene: TRBV7-3; clone size: once; J gene: TRBJ2-7; D gene: TRBD1; CDR3 length: 14; CDR3 protein: CASSPDRSPYEQYF; CDR3 DNA: TGTGCCAGCAGCCCGGACAGGTCGCCCTACGAGCAGTACTTC
V gene: TRBV19; clone size: -; J gene: TRBJ1-5; D gene: -; CDR3 length: 17; CDR3 protein: CASSRPTGFESNQPQHF; CDR3 DNA: TGTGCCAGCAGCCGACCAACAGGGTTTGAAAGCAATCAGCCCCAGCATTTT
V gene: TRBV20-1; clone size: once; J gene: TRBJ1-2; D gene: TRBD1; CDR3 length: 15; CDR3 protein: CSAARHRDSGPGYTF; CDR3 DNA: TGCAGTGCAGCACGACACCGGGACAGCGGGCCCGGCTACACCTTC
V gene: TRBV7-9; clone size: -; J gene: TRBJ2-5; D gene: TRBD1; CDR3 length: 14; CDR3 protein: CASSFPGGQETQYF; CDR3 DNA: TGTGCCAGCAGCTTTCCAGGGGGACAAGAGACCCAGTACTTC
V gene: TRBV19; clone size: -; J gene: TRBJ1-5; D gene: -; CDR3 length: 12; CDR3 protein: CATTEGGIAQHF; CDR3 DNA: TGTGCCACCACTGAGGGGGGGATCGCCCAGCATTTT
V gene: TRBV9; clone size: many; J gene: TRBJ2-2; D gene: -; CDR3 length: 14; CDR3 protein: CASSVKMNTGELFF; CDR3 DNA: TGTGCCAGCAGCGTGAAGATGAACACCGGGGAGCTGTTTTTT